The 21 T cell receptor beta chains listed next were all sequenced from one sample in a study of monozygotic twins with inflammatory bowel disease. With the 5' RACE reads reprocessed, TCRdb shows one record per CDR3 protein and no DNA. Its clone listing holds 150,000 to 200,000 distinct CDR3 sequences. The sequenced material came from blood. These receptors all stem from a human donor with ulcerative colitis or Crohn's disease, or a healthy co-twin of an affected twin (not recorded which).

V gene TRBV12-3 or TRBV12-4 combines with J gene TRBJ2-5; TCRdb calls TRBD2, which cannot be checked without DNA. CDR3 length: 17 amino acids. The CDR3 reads CASSFPGLVKGVETQYF.

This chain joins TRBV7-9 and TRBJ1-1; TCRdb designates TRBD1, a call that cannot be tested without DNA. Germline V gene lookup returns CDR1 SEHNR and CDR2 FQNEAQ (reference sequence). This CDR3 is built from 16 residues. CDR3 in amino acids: CASSFGGAGDTTEAFF.

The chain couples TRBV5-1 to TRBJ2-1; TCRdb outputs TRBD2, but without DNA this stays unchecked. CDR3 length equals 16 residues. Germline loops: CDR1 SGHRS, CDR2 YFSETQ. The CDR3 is CASSLVSGLEGNEQFF.

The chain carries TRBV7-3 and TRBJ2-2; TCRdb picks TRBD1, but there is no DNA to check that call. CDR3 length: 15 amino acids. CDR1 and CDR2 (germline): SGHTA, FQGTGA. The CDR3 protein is CASSPRAANTGELFF.

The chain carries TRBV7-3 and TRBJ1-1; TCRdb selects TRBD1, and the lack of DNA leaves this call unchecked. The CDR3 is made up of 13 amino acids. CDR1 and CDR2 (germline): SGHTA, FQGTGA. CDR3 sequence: CASSLDRESEAFF.

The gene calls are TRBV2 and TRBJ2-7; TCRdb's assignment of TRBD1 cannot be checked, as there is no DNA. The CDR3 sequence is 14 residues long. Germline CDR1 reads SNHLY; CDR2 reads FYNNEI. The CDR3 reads CASSSDREESEQYF.

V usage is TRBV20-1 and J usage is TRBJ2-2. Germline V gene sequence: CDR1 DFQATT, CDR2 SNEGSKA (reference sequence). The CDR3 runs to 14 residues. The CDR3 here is CSVRKSLNTGELFF.

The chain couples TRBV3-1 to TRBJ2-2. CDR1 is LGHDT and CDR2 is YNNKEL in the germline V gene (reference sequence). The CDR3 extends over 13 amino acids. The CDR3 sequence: CASSRGDTGELFF.

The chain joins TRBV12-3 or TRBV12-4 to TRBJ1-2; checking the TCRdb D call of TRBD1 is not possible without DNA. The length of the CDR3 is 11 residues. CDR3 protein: CASGLSQGVSF.

The CDR3 here is CASSQRRLVPGEQFF. The chain couples TRBV4-3 to TRBJ2-1; the D gene TCRdb calls, TRBD2, cannot be checked with no DNA. CDR1 is LGHNA and CDR2 is YSLEER in the germline V gene. The length of the CDR3 is 15 residues.

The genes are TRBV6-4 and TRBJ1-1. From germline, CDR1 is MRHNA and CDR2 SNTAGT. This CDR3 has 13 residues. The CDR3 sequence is CASSREGNTEAFF.

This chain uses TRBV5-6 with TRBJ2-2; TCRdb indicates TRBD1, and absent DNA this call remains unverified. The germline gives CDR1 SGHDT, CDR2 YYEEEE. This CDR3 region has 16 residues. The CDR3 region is CASSLAGGPNTGELFF.

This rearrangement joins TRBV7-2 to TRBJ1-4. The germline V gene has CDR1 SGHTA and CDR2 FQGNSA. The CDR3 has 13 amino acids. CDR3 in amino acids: CASSLPAEEKLFF.

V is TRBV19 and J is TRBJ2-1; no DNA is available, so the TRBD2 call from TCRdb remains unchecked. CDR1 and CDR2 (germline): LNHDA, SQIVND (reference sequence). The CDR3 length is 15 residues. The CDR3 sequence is CASSIGVGRPDVQFF.

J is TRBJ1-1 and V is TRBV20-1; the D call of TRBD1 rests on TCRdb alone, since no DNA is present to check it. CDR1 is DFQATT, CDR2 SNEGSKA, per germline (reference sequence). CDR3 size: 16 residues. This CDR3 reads CSARRGGQGASAEAFF.

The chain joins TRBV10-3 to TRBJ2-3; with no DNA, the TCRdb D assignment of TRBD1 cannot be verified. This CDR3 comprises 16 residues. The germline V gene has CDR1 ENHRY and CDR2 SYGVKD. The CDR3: CAISESLGGGPNTQYF.

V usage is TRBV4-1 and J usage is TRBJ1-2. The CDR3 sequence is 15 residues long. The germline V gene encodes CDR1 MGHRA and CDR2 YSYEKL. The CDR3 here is CASSHLPRGGAGYTF.

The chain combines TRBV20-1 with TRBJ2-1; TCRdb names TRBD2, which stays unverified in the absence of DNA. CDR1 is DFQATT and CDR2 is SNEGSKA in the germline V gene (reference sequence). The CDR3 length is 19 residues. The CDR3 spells CSARVPGTSGGTRLYEQFF.

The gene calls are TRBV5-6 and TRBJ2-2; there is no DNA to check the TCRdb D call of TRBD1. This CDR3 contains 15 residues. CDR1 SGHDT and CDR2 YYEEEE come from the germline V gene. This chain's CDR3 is CASSFTDRGTGELFF.

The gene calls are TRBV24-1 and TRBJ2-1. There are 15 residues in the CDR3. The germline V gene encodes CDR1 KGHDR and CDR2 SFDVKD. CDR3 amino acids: CATSDFSGRRAEQFF.

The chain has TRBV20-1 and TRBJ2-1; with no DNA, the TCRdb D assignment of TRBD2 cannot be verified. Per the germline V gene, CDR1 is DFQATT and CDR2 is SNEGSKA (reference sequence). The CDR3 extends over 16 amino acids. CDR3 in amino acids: CSARDSGRDDPNEQFF.